Shown below are 9 T cell receptor beta chains from a single sample sequenced in a study of T cells in localized non-small cell lung cancer. Measured with immunoSEQ multiplex PCR; TCRdb has only the in-frame clones, and not every one. The table has fewer than 4,500 clones, approximately 21% seen once. This sample comprised lung tumor tissue, obtained before any cancer treatment. These receptors were obtained from a female donor at least 60 years old with stage II lung adenocarcinoma.

This clone has only a few counts. The chain has TRBV6-8 and TRBJ2-1, with 8 nucleotides matching TRBD1. Germline V gives CDR1 MNHGY, CDR2 SAAAGT. The ends lost 6 bases at V and 9 bases at J; junction bases unmatched: 4. The CDR3 is 12 residues long. CDR3: CASSYGQGEQFF. The CDR3 bases are TGTGCCAGCAGCTACGGACAGGGTGAGCAGTTCTTC.

CDR3 DNA: TGCGCCAGCAGCCCGGGAGCCACCTTCTCACCGGAAAAACTGTTTTTT. Translation gives CASSPGATFSPEKLFF. The chain uses TRBV5-1 and TRBJ1-4, with unresolved D. Between the trimmed V and J ends, which lost 4 bases and 8 bases, there was a span of 21 bases. Germline CDR1 is SGHRS and CDR2 is YFSETQ. The CDR3 is 16 residues long.

The chain combines TRBV11-3 with TRBJ2-5, with 9 bases aligning to TRBD2. This CDR3 has 14 amino acids. The V gene end was trimmed by 6 bases and the J gene end by 7 bases; junction bases not matched to a gene: 9. The germline gives CDR1 SGHNT, CDR2 YENEEA. The CDR3 DNA follows: TGTGCCAGCAGTCCGCAGCGGGAGGTGGGGACCCAGTACTTC. It translates to CASSPQREVGTQYF.

The V gene is TRBV4-1, the J gene TRBJ2-2; TRBD2 aligns across 8 bases. J gave up 5 bases and V 2 bases, and 4 bases lay outside the gene matches. This CDR3 contains 15 residues. Per germline, CDR1 MGHRA and CDR2 YSYEKL. CDR3 loop: CASSQRAGETGELFF. CDR3 sequence (DNA): TGCGCCAGCAGCCAACGAGCGGGAGAGACCGGGGAGCTGTTTTTT.

In its sample, this clone ranks as medium-sized. This CDR3 is CASSSGLAVSLFYNEQFF. The CDR3 region has the DNA TGTGCCAGCAGCTCGGGACTAGCGGTGAGCCTATTCTACAATGAGCAGTTCTTC. The chain uses TRBV11-3 and TRBJ2-1; 11 nucleotides agree with TRBD2. There are 18 residues in the CDR3. Germline values: CDR1 SGHNT, CDR2 YENEEA. The J segment lost 3 bases and the V segment lost 4 bases, leaving 11 bases of the junction unmatched.

V gene TRBV28 combines with J gene TRBJ1-5; 7 bases line up with TRBD1. J was trimmed by 5 bases and V by 8 bases; bases with no gene match: 12. The length of the CDR3 is 15 residues. From germline, CDR1 is MDHEN and CDR2 SYDVKM. The CDR3 bases are TGTGCCAGCCGGGAAACGACAGGGATCTATCAGCCCCAGCATTTT. This codes for CASRETTGIYQPQHF. The complete variable domain, with remaining parts taken from reference TRBV28 and TRBJ1-5, reads DVKVTQSSRYLVKRTGEKVFLECVQDMDHENMFWYRQDPGLGLRLIYFSYDVKMKEKGDIPEGYSVSREKKERFSLILESASTNQTSMYLCASRETTGIYQPQHFGDGTRLSIL.

The genes are TRBV11-3 and TRBJ2-4; D is ambiguous. Trimming stripped 4 bases from V and 1 base from J, with 11 bases between. This CDR3 has 15 amino acids. Germline V lookup: CDR1 SGHNT, CDR2 YENEEA. CDR3 region: CASSSHVSAKNIQYF. CDR3 nucleotides: TGTGCCAGCAGCTCCCATGTATCCGCCAAAAACATTCAGTACTTC.

The V call is TRBV9, the J call TRBJ2-6, with D maybe TRBD2 (5 bases). Germline-derived CDR1 and CDR2 are SGDLS and YYNGEE. The CDR3 covers 17 residues. The V gene lost 2 bases and the J gene lost 0 bases, with 12 bases spanning the gap. The CDR3 DNA reads as TGTGCCAGCAGCGTGTTGGCGGGCACCTCTGGGGCCAACGTCCTGACTTTC. Amino acid sequence: CASSVLAGTSGANVLTF. The whole variable domain, remainder taken from reference TRBV9 and TRBJ2-6, is DSGVTQTPKHLITATGQRVTLRCSPRSGDLSVYWYQQSLDQGLQFLIQYYNGEERAKGNILERFSAQQFPDLHSELNLSSLELGDSALYFCASSVLAGTSGANVLTFGAGSRLTVL.

This clone turned up a few times. The gene calls are TRBV11-3 and TRBJ2-7; 10 bases fit TRBD1. Germline assignment: CDR1 SGHNT and CDR2 YENEEA. V shed 5 bases, J shed 7 bases, and the junction held 8 bases outside the gene matches. The CDR3 runs to 14 residues. The CDR3 sequence is CASSDWTGGWEQYF. CDR3 nucleotide sequence: TGTGCCAGCAGCGATTGGACAGGGGGTTGGGAGCAGTACTTC. Full variable domain (rest looked up from reference TRBV11-3 and TRBJ2-7): EAGVVQSPRYKIIEKKQPVAFWCNPISGHNTLYWYLQNLGQGPELLIRYENEEAVDDSQLPKDRFSAERLKGVDSTLKIQPAELGDSAVYLCASSDWTGGWEQYFGPGTRLTVT.